This passage covers 23 T cell receptor beta chains from one sample sequenced in a study of T-cell memory formation after mild COVID-19. MiXCR, run by TCRdb on the 5' RACE reads, gives a single entry per CDR3 protein. The data show some 160,000 distinct CDR3 sequences, 10% to 15% seen once. Sequencing used PBMCs or a T cell subset sorted from them (not recorded which). The receptors originated from a man aged 18 to 35 who had mild COVID-19 (a few samples of this study predate the infection). Cell type and time point are not known.

This chain links TRBV2 with TRBJ2-2; 7 bases are a match to TRBD1. Germline CDR1 reads SNHLY; CDR2 reads FYNNEI. V gave up 3 bases and J gave up 1 base; unmatched junction bases: 8. The CDR3 contains 17 residues. The CDR3 is CASSDMGQQRNTGELFF. The DNA for the CDR3 is TGTGCCAGCAGTGATATGGGACAGCAAAGGAACACCGGGGAGCTGTTTTTT.

This clonotype was counted only a few times. The chain joins TRBV5-1 to TRBJ1-2, with 7 bases identical to TRBD1. V gave up 2 bases and J gave up 8 bases; unmatched junction bases: 6. Germline CDR1 reads SGHRS; CDR2 reads YFSETQ. The CDR3 has 13 amino acids. The CDR3 sequence is CASSFGDSSGYTF. Written as DNA, the CDR3 is TGCGCCAGCAGCTTTGGGGACAGTAGCGGCTACACCTTC.

The rearrangement uses TRBV5-1 and TRBJ2-5, with a tentative D call TRBD1 (5 bases). V lost 6 bases and J 3 bases, leaving 21 bases between the germline ends. CDR3 length equals 16 residues. CDR1 is SGHRS and CDR2 is YFSETQ in the germline V gene. The CDR3 coding sequence is TGCGCCAGCACCCCGACGACAGCGATTAAAAAAGAGACCCAGTACTTC. Translation: CASTPTTAIKKETQYF.

This clonotype was observed a few times. This sequence joins TRBV7-3 and TRBJ2-2; 7 bases align to TRBD1. Germline-derived CDR1 and CDR2 are SGHTA and FQGTGA. The trim removed 5 bases at V and 4 bases at J, leaving 4 bases unmatched. The CDR3 spans 14 residues. In nucleotides, the CDR3 is TGTGCCAGCAGCCAATACAGGGGCACCGGGGAGCTGTTTTTT. Translating gives CASSQYRGTGELFF. Supplemented by reference TRBV7-3 and TRBJ2-2, the full variable domain reads GAGVSQTPSNKVTEKGKYVELRCDPISGHTALYWYRQSLGQGPEFLIYFQGTGAADDSGLPNDRFFAVRPEGSVSTLKIQRTERGDSAVYLCASSQYRGTGELFFGEGSRLTVL.

This clonotype appeared a few times. V is TRBV4-3 and J is TRBJ2-1, with TRBD2 matching 10 bases. The V and J ends lost 1 base and 10 bases, in that order; junction bases with no gene match: 13. There are 17 residues in the CDR3. The germline V gene has CDR1 LGHNA and CDR2 YSLEER. In nucleotides, the CDR3 is TGCGCCAGCAGCCAAGTTAGTAGCGGGGGGATGTTAATAGAGCAGTTCTTC. Translated, it gives CASSQVSSGGMLIEQFF.

This clonotype has a count of ten or more. CDR3 residues: CASSSIHQETQYF. The CDR3 DNA is TGTGCCAGCAGCTCAATCCATCAGGAGACCCAGTACTTC. V usage is TRBV7-6 and J usage is TRBJ2-5; D is unresolved. Trimming stripped 4 bases from V and 5 bases from J, with 11 bases between. The CDR3 consists of 13 residues. Looked up from germline, CDR1 is SGHVS and CDR2 is FNYEAQ.

The V and J genes are TRBV20-1 and TRBJ1-5, with TRBD1 as a possible D gene (5 bases). The CDR3 sequence is 14 residues long. Trimming left V 6 bases short and J 4 bases short, with 16 bases between. CDR1 is DFQATT, CDR2 SNEGSKA, per germline (reference sequence). The CDR3 loop is CSASRETINQPQHF. The CDR3 DNA reads TGCAGTGCAAGCAGGGAAACAATTAATCAGCCCCAGCATTTT.

The genes are TRBV7-2 and TRBJ2-1; 7 bases agree with TRBD1. The germline V gene has CDR1 SGHTA and CDR2 FQGNSA. There are 15 residues in the CDR3. The V gene end was trimmed by 3 bases and the J gene end by 9 bases; junction bases not matched to a gene: 11. As DNA, the CDR3 is TGTGCCAGCAGCTTGAACAGGGGCTCCCTGAGTGAGCAGTTCTTC. The encoded protein is CASSLNRGSLSEQFF.

This clonotype was picked up a small number of times. This chain links TRBV3-1 with TRBJ1-6, with D unclear. Germline lookup yields CDR1 LGHDT and CDR2 YNNKEL (reference sequence). The CDR3 extends over 13 amino acids. Trimming took off 0 bases at V and 10 bases at J, with 7 bases between the two ends. The CDR3, as DNA: TGTGCCAGCAGCCAAGATGAGCTGTCACCCCTCCACTTT. Amino acid sequence: CASSQDELSPLHF. The full variable domain, its missing parts supplied by reference TRBV3-1 and TRBJ1-6, is DTAVSQTPKYLVTQMGNDKSIKCEQNLGHDTMYWYKQDSKKFLKIMFSYNNKELIINETVPNRFSPKSPDKAHLNLHINSLELGDSAVYFCASSQDELSPLHFGNGTRLTVT.

This clonotype was counted between two and nine times. The rearrangement joins TRBV27 to TRBJ2-3; 8 bases line up with TRBD1. Looked up from germline, CDR1 is MNHEY and CDR2 is SMNVEV (reference sequence). Trimming cost V 5 bases and J 7 bases; bases outside gene matches: 5. The CDR3 is 13 residues long. CDR3 protein: CASSPRTGYTQYF. The CDR3 DNA reads TGTGCCAGCAGTCCCCGGACAGGGTATACGCAGTATTTT.

The genes are TRBV27 and TRBJ2-3; maybe TRBD2 (6 bases). Trimming removed 3 bases at V and 3 bases at J, with 13 bases between. Germline lookup yields CDR1 MNHEY and CDR2 SMNVEV (reference sequence). The CDR3 is 15 amino acids. The CDR3 DNA follows: TGTGCCAGCAGTTTCCGGCTAGCGTATACAGATACGCAGTATTTT. Translated: CASSFRLAYTDTQYF.

The rearrangement joins TRBV20-1 to TRBJ1-1; D possibly corresponds to TRBD1 (5 bases). CDR3 length: 14 amino acids. Trimming removed 6 bases from V and 0 bases from J, with 14 bases in between. In germline, CDR1 is DFQATT, CDR2 SNEGSKA (reference sequence). In DNA form, the CDR3 reads TGCAGTGCAGCGGGTCGGGGGGTGAACACTGAAGCTTTCTTT. Translated: CSAAGRGVNTEAFF.

This clonotype has just a few counts. The chain joins TRBV3-1 to TRBJ1-6; 7 bases align to TRBD1. V lost 3 bases, J lost 10 bases, and 12 bases stayed unmatched. CDR3 size: 16 residues. Germline lookup yields CDR1 LGHDT and CDR2 YNNKEL (reference sequence). The DNA of the CDR3 is TGTGCCAGCAGCCAGGGATCGACAGGGTTTGGATCACCCCTCCACTTT. The encoded protein is CASSQGSTGFGSPLHF.

This clonotype has ten or more counts. The chain has TRBV9 and TRBJ2-1; no firm D call. Germline V gives CDR1 SGDLS, CDR2 YYNGEE. CDR3 length: 12 residues. The V gene lost 0 bases and the J gene lost 8 bases, with 6 bases spanning the gap. The CDR3 coding sequence is TGTGCCAGCAGCGTAGAAGGGTATGAGCAGTTCTTC. Residues: CASSVEGYEQFF.

The chain couples TRBV7-9 to TRBJ2-7; TRBD2 matches at 11 bases. CDR1 is SEHNR, CDR2 FQNEAQ, per germline (reference sequence). This CDR3 has 17 residues. With V trimmed by 1 base and J by 3 bases, 8 bases remained unmatched. Here the CDR3 DNA reads TGTGCCAGCAGCTTAGTGACTAGCGGGGCCTATGACTACGAGCAGTACTTC. This codes for CASSLVTSGAYDYEQYF.

This clonotype was seen a handful of times. The V call is TRBV20-1, the J call TRBJ1-2; D gene unclear. V gave up 2 bases and J gave up 0 bases, with 7 bases separating them. CDR1 and CDR2 (germline): DFQATT, SNEGSKA (reference sequence). The CDR3 consists of 13 residues. CDR3 DNA sequence: TGCAGTGCTAGATGGCAGGCTAACTATGGCTACACCTTC. Encoded protein: CSARWQANYGYTF.

Only a few counts were recorded for this clonotype. The V call is TRBV15, the J call TRBJ2-2; 8 nucleotides match TRBD2. The CDR3 contains 16 residues. Per germline, CDR1 LNHNV and CDR2 YYDKDF (reference sequence). J gave up 4 bases and V 1 base, and 5 bases lay outside the gene matches. CDR3 in DNA: TGTGCCACCAGCAGAGTACGGGGGGGCGTCACCGGGGAGCTGTTTTTT. It yields the protein CATSRVRGGVTGELFF. Full variable domain (outside the CDR3, taken from reference TRBV15 and TRBJ2-2): DAMVIQNPRYQVTQFGKPVTLSCSQTLNHNVMYWYQQKSSQAPKLLFHYYDKDFNNEADTPDNFQSRRPNTSFCFLDIRSPGLGDTAMYLCATSRVRGGVTGELFFGEGSRLTVL.

This rearrangement joins TRBV5-1 to TRBJ2-2, with D maybe TRBD1 (6 bases). Trimming took off 4 bases at V and 1 base at J, with 11 bases between the two ends. CDR3 length: 15 amino acids. From germline, CDR1 is SGHRS and CDR2 YFSETQ. This CDR3 reads CASSRGQQNTGELFF. In DNA form, the CDR3 reads TGCGCCAGCAGCCGTGGACAGCAGAACACCGGGGAGCTGTTTTTT.

The chain recombines TRBV5-1 with TRBJ2-1; 7 nucleotides agree with TRBD2. V shed 3 bases and J 11 bases; nucleotides not matched to a gene: 11. The CDR3 covers 14 residues. Germline lookup yields CDR1 SGHRS and CDR2 YFSETQ. In nucleotides, the CDR3 is TGCGCCAGCAGCTCCAATACGGAGGGAGGGAAGCAGTTCTTC. Translation gives CASSSNTEGGKQFF.

This clonotype occurred a few times. The V call is TRBV4-1, the J call TRBJ2-3; D possibly matches TRBD1 or TRBD2 (5 bases each). V was cut by 4 bases and J by 0 bases, with 20 bases left in between. Per germline, CDR1 MGHRA and CDR2 YSYEKL. The CDR3 contains 18 residues. DNA of the CDR3: TGCGCCAGCAGCCTCCAGACCGGGACCGACACTAGCACAGATACGCAGTATTTT. The encoded protein is CASSLQTGTDTSTDTQYF.

This clonotype was detected only a few times. V usage is TRBV7-9 and J usage is TRBJ1-2; D is uncertain. CDR1 is SEHNR and CDR2 is FQNEAQ in the germline V gene (reference sequence). CDR3 size: 9 residues. The V end was cut by 0 bases, the J end by 14 bases, with 4 bases between. The CDR3, as DNA: TGTGCCAGCAGCTTAGCGGGAACCTTC. Its translation is CASSLAGTF.

This clonotype was counted between two and nine times. The V and J genes are TRBV20-1 and TRBJ2-5, with 7 bases aligning to TRBD2. Looked up from germline, CDR1 is DFQATT and CDR2 is SNEGSKA (reference sequence). V was pared by 5 bases and J by 2 bases, with 8 bases of the junction left unmatched. This CDR3 spans 14 amino acids. The CDR3 DNA sequence: TGCAGTGCTGCGGGGGAGAGGATTCAAGAGACCCAGTACTTC. It translates to CSAAGERIQETQYF.

This clonotype was seen more than once but under ten times. The gene calls are TRBV28 and TRBJ2-5; 12 bases are shared with TRBD2. Near its end, the DNA agrees better with TRBJ2-1, so the J call may be wrong. Looked up from germline, CDR1 is MDHEN and CDR2 is SYDVKM. This CDR3 is 15 amino acids long. The CDR3 is CASSIPSGGDETQFF. CDR3 sequence (DNA): TGTGCCAGCAGTATTCCTAGCGGGGGGGACGAGACCCAGTTCTTC.